This paragraph covers one T cell receptor (beta chain) sequence. This record belongs to a study of blood T cell repertoires in COVID-19. Study background: Specimens from acute and convalescent COVID-19 originated in the United States, Italy and Spain. PBMCs, B-cell-depleted T cells, or T cells were the source of the cDNA or gDNA that made up the material.

The CDR3 totals 16 residues. CDR1 ENHRY and CDR2 SYGVKD come from the germline V gene. V lost 4 bases, J lost 2 bases, and 17 bases lay in between. Study processing details: Nucleated cell number was recorded as an estimate derived from reference gene primer amplification. TCRdb's table, derived via immunoSEQ multiplex PCR, lists solely in-frame clones and lacks some. V, J and clone size are taken as reported in that table, and D and trimming were inferred from the DNA itself. The sample lists about 140,000 clones, approximately 80% occurring once. The genes are TRBV10-3 and TRBJ1-1, with D possibly matching TRBD1 (5 bases). Sequencing input: peripheral blood. This TCR derives from a man in his 70s who had recovered from COVID-19. CDR3 sequence reads: CAISGSTGGINTEAFF. CDR3 nucleotide sequence: TGTGCCATCAGTGGATCAACGGGGGGAATCAACACTGAAGCTTTCTTT.